The clone carrying this T cell receptor (beta chain) has only a few counts. As yet, its antigen is unknown. The sample originates from a study of vaccination and CD4 T cells after COVID-19. Study observations and caveats: Spike mono-reactivity applied to 304 of 307 vaccine-specific clones detected in convalescent patients.

Treatment in this sample: roughly ten-day PBMC culture with coronavirus spike peptide pools or control peptides (ViraFEST assay). The CDR3 contains 16 residues. Per germline, CDR1 SGHVS and CDR2 FNYEAQ. The V gene lost 2 bases and the J gene lost 3 bases, with 14 bases spanning the gap. Researchers used the Oncomine TCR Beta short-read assay to sequence DNA from cultured CD4+ T cells. TCRdb passed the PCR reads through MiXCR, listing each CDR3 protein once. Among some 11,000 distinct CDR3 sequences listed, around 41% were seen once. The V and J genes are TRBV7-6 and TRBJ2-1; weak D call: TRBD2 (7 bases). Sequencing was performed on CD4+ T cells from blood, cultured in vitro, taken after SARS-CoV-2 vaccination. This receptor was identified in a human donor who had recovered from COVID-19. DNA for the CDR3: TGTGCCAGCAGCTTAAAAACGGGGGGCTACTACAATGAGCAGTTCTTC. It is translated as CASSLKTGGYYNEQFF.